This TCR beta chain was identified during a study of glioma-infiltrating T cells after dendritic cell vaccination. Across the study: Patients had newly diagnosed or recurrent glioblastoma and received dendritic cell vaccines. At biweekly intervals, patients got three intradermal dendritic cell vaccine injections.

Notes on the study in general: TCR clonality showed no direct relationship with survival.

Amplification used 60 V beta primers and 13 J beta primers. Sequencing was performed with immunoSEQ multiplex PCR; in TCRdb, only in-frame clones are kept and a portion is missing. The table has over 90,000 clones, more than 70% seen once. About this clone itself: Its antigen is as yet unknown.

The length of the CDR3 is 16 residues. The V end was cut by 7 bases, the J end by 2 bases, with 18 bases between. Germline V lookup: CDR1 SGHAT, CDR2 FQNNGV. Sequencing used blood, obtained before dendritic cell vaccination. V usage is TRBV11-2 and J usage is TRBJ2-1; D may be TRBD1 (5 bases). This TCR was sampled from a human donor with glioblastoma. The CDR3 reads CASTSYPVGPYNEQFF. The CDR3 bases are TGTGCCAGCACCTCCTACCCTGTGGGGCCCTACAATGAGCAGTTCTTC.